Following are 30 T cell receptor beta chains from one sample sequenced in a study of cytomegalovirus exposure and HLA in healthy donors. Data came from immunoSEQ multiplex PCR; TCRdb stores just in-frame clones and leaves some out. The table shows about 120,000 clones, with around nine tenths occurring only once. The sequenced sample was PBMCs. The receptors were gathered from a woman aged 18-29 years in good health and CMV-seronegative.

This chain joins TRBV6-1 and TRBJ1-6; D is possibly TRBD1 (5 bases). Germline V CDR1 and CDR2: MNHNS, SASEGT. V lost 2 bases and J 7 bases, leaving 12 bases between the germline ends. This CDR3 has 15 amino acids. DNA of the CDR3: TGTGCCAGCAGTGAACGGGGGGTCACCAATTCACCCCTCCACTTT. It specifies CASSERGVTNSPLHF.

The gene calls are TRBV5-4 and TRBJ1-1; D unresolved. This CDR3 contains 14 residues. V lost 0 bases to trimming and J lost 1 base, with 7 bases between them. CDR1 and CDR2 (germline): SGHNT, YYREEE (reference sequence). The CDR3 DNA sequence: TGTGCCAGCAGCTTGGGACCGGGGAACACTGAAGCTTTCTTT. This sequence encodes CASSLGPGNTEAFF. The full variable domain, its missing parts supplied by reference TRBV5-4 and TRBJ1-1, is ETGVTQSPTHLIKTRGQQVTLRCSSQSGHNTVSWYQQALGQGPQFIFQYYREEENGRGNFPPRFSGLQFPNYSSELNVNALELDDSALYLCASSLGPGNTEAFFGQGTRLTVV.

The chain's CDR3 is CASRIASGSTDTQYF. In DNA, the CDR3 is TGTGCCAGTAGGATCGCCAGCGGGAGCACAGATACGCAGTATTTT. This chain links TRBV7-2 with TRBJ2-3; a possible D gene is TRBD2 (6 bases). The V and J ends lost 9 bases and 0 bases respectively, with 16 bases between them. The CDR3 is made up of 15 amino acids. The germline V gene has CDR1 SGHTA and CDR2 FQGNSA.

This clone was observed once. The rearrangement links TRBV2 to TRBJ1-1, with a possible D match to TRBD1 (5 bases). Looked up from germline, CDR1 is SNHLY and CDR2 is FYNNEI. Deletions cut 10 bases from V and 1 base from J, with 19 bases between. The CDR3 is 15 amino acids. DNA of the CDR3: TGTGCCACCCTAGACGACAGCGCAGCGAACACTGAAGCTTTCTTT. It translates to CATLDDSAANTEAFF.

The chain is built from TRBV7-3 and TRBJ2-3; 14 nucleotides align to TRBD2. The CDR3 length is 19 residues. After removal of 5 bases from V and 8 bases from J, the junction contained 18 bases not matched to a gene. The germline gives CDR1 SGHTA, CDR2 FQGTGA. Here the CDR3 reads CASSINTKTSGRATGTQYF. In DNA form, the CDR3 reads TGTGCCAGCAGCATCAACACTAAGACTAGCGGGAGGGCCACTGGTACGCAGTATTTT.

The J gene is TRBJ2-3, the V gene TRBV11-2; D perhaps matches TRBD2 (6 bases). V lost 3 bases and J 8 bases, leaving 9 bases between the germline ends. The CDR3 is made up of 12 amino acids. Germline assignment: CDR1 SGHAT and CDR2 FQNNGV. The CDR3 region has the DNA TGTGCCAGCAGCTTTCCCGGGGGTACGCAGTATTTT. The encoded protein is CASSFPGGTQYF.

The V and J genes are TRBV5-1 and TRBJ2-7; 14 nucleotides line up with TRBD2. The CDR3 runs 14 residues. After removal of 4 bases from V and 5 bases from J, the junction contained 2 bases not matched to a gene. Germline CDR1 and CDR2: SGHRS and YFSETQ. The CDR3 DNA reads TGCGCCAGCAGCGCGGGACTAGCGGGAGACGAGCAGTACTTC. Encoded protein: CASSAGLAGDEQYF.

V and J are TRBV29-1 and TRBJ2-7; tentatively, D is TRBD1 (5 bases). V lost 1 base to trimming and J lost 0 bases, with 10 bases between them. Germline V gives CDR1 SQVTM, CDR2 ANQGSEA. The length of the CDR3 is 14 residues. The CDR3 reads CSVEGRDSSYEQYF. CDR3 DNA: TGCAGCGTTGAAGGTAGAGACAGCTCCTACGAGCAGTACTTC.

The chain carries TRBV29-1 and TRBJ2-1; 9 bases match TRBD1. The CDR3 runs 15 residues. Germline lookup yields CDR1 SQVTM and CDR2 ANQGSEA. Unmatched junction bases numbered 10, after V lost 6 bases and J lost 4 bases. CDR3 in DNA: TGCAGCGTCTCGGGACAGGGCCCTTCTTACAATGAGCAGTTCTTC. This gives the protein CSVSGQGPSYNEQFF.

The table lists this clone with a few counts. The chain links TRBV2 to TRBJ1-3; D gene ambiguous. Germline CDR1 reads SNHLY; CDR2 reads FYNNEI. Trimming stripped 5 bases from V and 0 bases from J, with 8 bases between. This CDR3 is 14 amino acids long. The CDR3, as DNA: TGTGCCAGCAGTTTACACCACTCTGGAAACACCATATATTTT. Protein: CASSLHHSGNTIYF.

The chain is built from TRBV9 and TRBJ2-7; D is unresolved. Germline assignment: CDR1 SGDLS and CDR2 YYNGEE. The length of the CDR3 is 14 residues. Trimming removed 0 bases from V and 5 bases from J, with 12 bases in between. This CDR3 reads CASSVVRRCHEQYF. The DNA of the CDR3 is TGTGCCAGCAGCGTAGTTCGCAGATGCCACGAGCAGTACTTC.

The chain recombines TRBV7-9 with TRBJ2-7; 7 nucleotides agree with TRBD1. CDR3 size: 15 residues. Looked up from germline, CDR1 is SEHNR and CDR2 is FQNEAQ (reference sequence). Trimming cost V 5 bases and J 3 bases; bases outside gene matches: 10. DNA of the CDR3: TGTGCCAGCAGCCAAGGGACAGAAAAGATCTACGAGCAGTACTTC. This gives the protein CASSQGTEKIYEQYF.

This clone was found once. This rearrangement joins TRBV5-4 to TRBJ2-1, with TRBD2 identical over 7 bases. V lost 4 bases to trimming and J lost 7 bases; unmatched junction nucleotides: 11. Germline V lookup: CDR1 SGHNT, CDR2 YYREEE (reference sequence). The CDR3 length is 15 residues. The CDR3 bases are TGTGCCAGCAGCCCAGGACTAGGTTGGCGTAATGAGCAGTTCTTC. This gives the protein CASSPGLGWRNEQFF. Using reference TRBV5-4 and TRBJ2-1 for the parts outside the CDR3, the full variable domain is ETGVTQSPTHLIKTRGQQVTLRCSSQSGHNTVSWYQQALGQGPQFIFQYYREEENGRGNFPPRFSGLQFPNYSSELNVNALELDDSALYLCASSPGLGWRNEQFFGPGTRLTVL.

This chain uses TRBV4-1 with TRBJ2-5; D might be TRBD2 (7 bases). Germline CDR1 MGHRA, CDR2 YSYEKL. The germline V and J ends were trimmed by 1 base and 5 bases, with 17 bases remaining between them. This CDR3 is 16 amino acids long. CDR3 region: CASSQVLTGGWETQYF. Here the CDR3 DNA reads TGCGCCAGCAGCCAAGTATTAACGGGGGGCTGGGAGACCCAGTACTTC.

V gene TRBV19 combines with J gene TRBJ1-2; tentatively, D is TRBD1 (5 bases). Germline CDR1 reads LNHDA; CDR2 reads SQIVND (reference sequence). The CDR3 consists of 12 residues. The V and J ends lost 10 bases and 8 bases respectively, with 17 bases between them. The CDR3 coding sequence is TGTGCCACCAAAAGGGTAGACAGAGGCTACACCTTC. The encoded protein is CATKRVDRGYTF. Full variable domain (rest looked up from reference TRBV19 and TRBJ1-2): DGGITQSPKYLFRKEGQNVTLSCEQNLNHDAMYWYRQDPGQGLRLIYYSQIVNDFQKGDIAEGYSVSREKKESFPLTVTSAQKNPTAFYLCATKRVDRGYTFGSGTRLTVV.

The rearrangement uses TRBV5-5 and TRBJ2-2, with D maybe TRBD1 (6 bases). Trimming took 8 bases from V and 4 from J, leaving 21 bases between them. The CDR3 runs to 16 residues. From germline, CDR1 is SGHKS and CDR2 YYEKEE (reference sequence). CDR3 residues: CASKKGSGVPTGELFF. As DNA, the CDR3 is TGTGCCAGTAAAAAGGGATCAGGGGTCCCCACCGGGGAGCTGTTTTTT.

In its sample, this clone was seen once. The chain recombines TRBV7-3 with TRBJ2-7; 8 bases fit TRBD2. Germline lookup yields CDR1 SGHTA and CDR2 FQGTGA. The CDR3 has 14 residues. J gave up 3 bases and V 5 bases, and 6 bases lay outside the gene matches. The CDR3: CASSPSGRGYEQYF. CDR3 nucleotides: TGTGCCAGCAGCCCTTCCGGGAGGGGCTACGAGCAGTACTTC.

The chain is built from TRBV12-5 and TRBJ2-5, with 9 bases aligning to TRBD1. The CDR3 runs 13 residues. V trimming: 4 bases; J trimming: 4 bases; junction bases outside the gene matches: 1. Germline V CDR1 and CDR2: LGHNT, FRNRAP. The chain's CDR3 is CASGSGQGETQYF. In DNA, the CDR3 is TGTGCTAGTGGTTCGGGACAGGGAGAGACCCAGTACTTC.

To note about this clone: Relative to the germline gene, one junction end is altered; a read error may explain this. The chain is built from TRBV18 and TRBJ2-7; 7 nucleotides match TRBD2. Germline-derived CDR1 and CDR2 are KGHSH and LQKENI. CDR3 length equals 11 residues. The CDR3 reads CASSPGDYEIF. CDR3 sequence (DNA): TGTGCCAGCTCACCTGGGGACTATGAAATTTTC. Based on the CDR3 plus reference TRBV18 and TRBJ2-7, the full variable domain is NAGVMQNPRHLVRRRGQEARLRCSPMKGHSHVYWYRQLPEEGLKFMVYLQKENIIDESGMPKERFSAEFPKEGPSILRIQQVVRGDSAAYFCASSPGDYEIFGPGTRLTVT.

This clone was seen a few times. This sequence joins TRBV30 and TRBJ1-5, with TRBD1 identical over 9 bases. The germline gives CDR1 GTSNPN, CDR2 SVGIG (reference sequence). Trimming took 3 bases from V and 11 from J; bases not matched to a gene: 8. CDR3 length: 13 residues. Here the CDR3 reads CAWRQQGAKAQHF. The CDR3 DNA follows: TGTGCCTGGAGGCAACAGGGGGCAAAAGCCCAGCATTTT.

The chain couples TRBV19 to TRBJ1-5; D perhaps matches TRBD1 (5 bases). Germline V gene sequence: CDR1 LNHDA, CDR2 SQIVND (reference sequence). Trimming removed 5 bases at V and 7 bases at J, with 12 bases between. The CDR3 runs to 13 residues. CDR3 amino acids: CASSLEGHQPQHF. The CDR3, as DNA: TGTGCCAGTAGTTTGGAGGGGCACCAGCCCCAGCATTTT.

CDR3 sequence: CAISSGQNLYEQYF. CDR3 nucleotides: TGTGCCATCTCGTCCGGACAGAACTTATACGAGCAGTACTTC. The chain has TRBV6-4 and TRBJ2-7; D possibly corresponds to TRBD1 (6 bases). Trimming cost V 10 bases and J 4 bases, with 20 bases left between them. Germline V lookup: CDR1 MRHNA, CDR2 SNTAGT. CDR3 size: 14 residues.

The rearrangement links TRBV28 to TRBJ2-1, with 14 bases identical to TRBD2. V lost 1 base and J lost 8; bases outside the gene matches: 10. Germline-derived CDR1 and CDR2 are MDHEN and SYDVKM. The CDR3 length is 18 residues. CDR3 nucleotides: TGTGCCAGCAGTTTATCCCGACTAGCGGGAGGGCCCGTCGATGAGCAGTTCTTC. It codes for CASSLSRLAGGPVDEQFF.

The chain uses TRBV10-2 and TRBJ2-1; the match to TRBD2 covers 7 bases. CDR1 and CDR2 (germline): WSHSY, SAAADI. Losses at the gene ends were 7 bases for V and 9 bases for J; bases not matched to a gene: 9. This CDR3 has 13 residues. This CDR3 is CASIAGAPGEQFF. CDR3 sequence (DNA): TGCGCCAGCATCGCGGGAGCACCGGGTGAGCAGTTCTTC.

The chain joins TRBV7-9 to TRBJ2-3; D perhaps matches TRBD2 (7 bases). Germline assignment: CDR1 SEHNR and CDR2 FQNEAQ (reference sequence). Trimming stripped 5 bases from V and 2 bases from J, with 14 bases between. The CDR3 covers 15 residues. The CDR3 reads CASSPGRGITDTQYF. DNA for the CDR3: TGTGCCAGCAGCCCTGGGAGGGGGATCACAGATACGCAGTATTTT.

This chain connects TRBV11-3 to TRBJ2-1; 7 nucleotides agree with TRBD2. Germline CDR1 reads SGHNT; CDR2 reads YENEEA. The junction had 19 bases not matched to a gene; V was cut back by 1 base and J by 7 bases. The CDR3 contains 19 residues. In DNA form, the CDR3 reads TGTGCCAGCAGCTTAGTTTCCCGCTCCGCTTCTTGGCGGGAGAATGAGCAGTTCTTC. Translating gives CASSLVSRSASWRENEQFF.

The chain couples TRBV29-1 to TRBJ1-2, with 8 bases matching TRBD1. From germline, CDR1 is SQVTM and CDR2 ANQGSEA. CDR3 length: 15 amino acids. Trimming cost V 7 bases and J 2 bases; bases outside gene matches: 12. In DNA form, the CDR3 reads TGCAGCGCGGCACCACCGGACAGGGTCAACTATGGCTACACCTTC. Translating it yields CSAAPPDRVNYGYTF.

The chain links TRBV7-9 to TRBJ2-2; weak D call: TRBD1 (6 bases). CDR1 and CDR2 (germline): SEHNR, FQNEAQ (reference sequence). The CDR3 is made up of 15 amino acids. The ends were cut back, 1 base at V and 6 bases at J, with 12 bases in the middle. The CDR3 DNA reads TGTGCCAGCAGCTTAGTGCAGGGGAAGTCCGGGGAGCTGTTTTTT. Its translation: CASSLVQGKSGELFF.

The chain combines TRBV5-3 with TRBJ2-5, with 13 positions matching TRBD2. TRBV5-3 is known as an ORF, though its function is uncertain. This CDR3 contains 17 residues. V was clipped by 0 bases and J by 2 bases; unmatched bases: 4. DNA for the CDR3: TGTGCCAGAAGCTTGGGGACTAGCGGGAGCCTTCAAGAGACCCAGTACTTC. As protein: CARSLGTSGSLQETQYF.

The chain carries TRBV19 and TRBJ2-7; TRBD1 is a possible D gene (6 bases). CDR3 length: 12 residues. V was shortened by 7 bases and J by 5 bases, with 12 bases between the two germline ends. Per germline, CDR1 LNHDA and CDR2 SQIVND (reference sequence). CDR3 residues: CASNTGLDEQYF. The CDR3 DNA reads TGTGCCAGTAATACAGGGTTAGACGAGCAGTACTTC.